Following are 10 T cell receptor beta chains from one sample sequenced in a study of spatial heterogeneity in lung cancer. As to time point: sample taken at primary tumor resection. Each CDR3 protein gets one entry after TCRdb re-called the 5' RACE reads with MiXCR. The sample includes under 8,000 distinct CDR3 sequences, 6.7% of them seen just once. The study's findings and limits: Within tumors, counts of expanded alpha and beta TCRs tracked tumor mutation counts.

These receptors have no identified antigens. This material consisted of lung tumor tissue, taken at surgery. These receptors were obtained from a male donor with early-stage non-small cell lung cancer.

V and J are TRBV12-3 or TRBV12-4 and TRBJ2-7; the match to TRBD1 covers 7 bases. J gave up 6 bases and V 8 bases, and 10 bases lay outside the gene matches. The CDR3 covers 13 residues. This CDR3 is CASCRQGPSEQYF. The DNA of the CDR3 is TGTGCCAGCTGCAGACAGGGACCTAGCGAGCAGTACTTC.

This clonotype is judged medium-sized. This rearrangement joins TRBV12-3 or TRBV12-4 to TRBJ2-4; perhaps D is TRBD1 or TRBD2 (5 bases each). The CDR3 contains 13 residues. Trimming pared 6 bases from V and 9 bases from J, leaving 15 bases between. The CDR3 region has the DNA TGTGCCAGCAGCTCCGGGGCAGTGGGCATTCAGTACTTC. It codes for CASSSGAVGIQYF.

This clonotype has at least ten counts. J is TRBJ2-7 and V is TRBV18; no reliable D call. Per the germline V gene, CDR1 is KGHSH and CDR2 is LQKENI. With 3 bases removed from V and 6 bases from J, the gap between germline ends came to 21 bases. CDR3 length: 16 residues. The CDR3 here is CASSPSGGALRFEQYF. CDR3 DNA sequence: TGTGCCAGCTCACCGTCCGGCGGCGCCCTACGTTTCGAGCAGTACTTC.

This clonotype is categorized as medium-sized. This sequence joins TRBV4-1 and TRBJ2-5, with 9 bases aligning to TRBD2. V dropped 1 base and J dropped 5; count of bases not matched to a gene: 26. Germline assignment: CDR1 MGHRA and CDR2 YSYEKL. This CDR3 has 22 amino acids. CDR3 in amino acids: CASSQGSLGAPRGGIRQETQYF. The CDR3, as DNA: TGCGCCAGCAGCCAAGGATCGTTGGGGGCCCCGCGGGGGGGCATACGTCAGGAGACCCAGTACTTC.

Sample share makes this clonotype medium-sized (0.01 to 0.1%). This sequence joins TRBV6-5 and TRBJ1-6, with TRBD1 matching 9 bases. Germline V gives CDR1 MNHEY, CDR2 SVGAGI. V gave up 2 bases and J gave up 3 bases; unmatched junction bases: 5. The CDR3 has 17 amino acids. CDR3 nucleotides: TGTGCCAGCAGTTACCGGGACAGGGCCGACTATAATTCACCCCTCCACTTT. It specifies CASSYRDRADYNSPLHF.

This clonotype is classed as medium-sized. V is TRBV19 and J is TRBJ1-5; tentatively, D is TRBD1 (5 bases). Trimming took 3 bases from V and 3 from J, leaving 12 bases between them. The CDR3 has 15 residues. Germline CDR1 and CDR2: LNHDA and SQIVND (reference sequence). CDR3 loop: CASSMGRAPNQPQHF. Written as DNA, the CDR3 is TGTGCCAGTAGTATGGGCAGGGCCCCCAATCAGCCCCAGCATTTT.

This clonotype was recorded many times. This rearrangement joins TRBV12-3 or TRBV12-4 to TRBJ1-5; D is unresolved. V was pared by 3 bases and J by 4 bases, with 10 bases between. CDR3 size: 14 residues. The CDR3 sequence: CASSFWGENQPQHF. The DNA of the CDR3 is TGTGCCAGCAGTTTTTGGGGAGAGAATCAGCCCCAGCATTTT.

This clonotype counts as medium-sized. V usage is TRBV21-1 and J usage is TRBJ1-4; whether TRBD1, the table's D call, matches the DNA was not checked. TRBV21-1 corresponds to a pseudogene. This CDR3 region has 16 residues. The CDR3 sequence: CASSDNRDEGGEKLFF. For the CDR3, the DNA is TGTGCCAGCAGCGATAACAGGGACGAGGGAGGTGAAAAACTGTTTTTT.

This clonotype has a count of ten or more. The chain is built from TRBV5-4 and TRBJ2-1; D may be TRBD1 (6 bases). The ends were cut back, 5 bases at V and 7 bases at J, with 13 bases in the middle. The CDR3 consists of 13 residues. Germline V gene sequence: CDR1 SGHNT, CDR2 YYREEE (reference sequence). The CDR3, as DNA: TGTGCCAGCAGGAAAAACAGGGAAAATGAGCAGTTCTTC. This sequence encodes CASRKNRENEQFF.

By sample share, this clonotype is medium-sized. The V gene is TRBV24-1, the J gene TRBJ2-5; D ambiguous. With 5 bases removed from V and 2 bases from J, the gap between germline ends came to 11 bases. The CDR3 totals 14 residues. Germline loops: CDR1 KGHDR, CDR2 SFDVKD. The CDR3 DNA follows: TGTGCCACCAGTGGTCCGGGCTTTCAAGAGACCCAGTACTTC. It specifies CATSGPGFQETQYF.